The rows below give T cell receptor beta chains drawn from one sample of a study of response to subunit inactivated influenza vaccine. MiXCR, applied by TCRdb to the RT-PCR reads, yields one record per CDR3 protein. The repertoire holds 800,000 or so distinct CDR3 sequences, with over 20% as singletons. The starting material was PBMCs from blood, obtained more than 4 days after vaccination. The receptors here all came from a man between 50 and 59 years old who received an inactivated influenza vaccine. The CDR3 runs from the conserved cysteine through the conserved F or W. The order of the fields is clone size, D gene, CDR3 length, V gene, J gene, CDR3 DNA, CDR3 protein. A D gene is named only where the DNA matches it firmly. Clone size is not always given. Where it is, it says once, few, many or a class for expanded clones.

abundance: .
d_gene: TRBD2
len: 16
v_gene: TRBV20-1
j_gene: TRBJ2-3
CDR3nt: TGCAGTGCTCGCCTTGGACTAGCGGGAAACACAGATACGCAGTATTTT
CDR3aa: CSARLGLAGNTDTQYF

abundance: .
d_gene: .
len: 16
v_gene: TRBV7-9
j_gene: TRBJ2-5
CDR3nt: TGTGCCAGCAGCCCGGGCCCCCAGAGCACCCAAGAGACCCAGTACTTC
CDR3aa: CASSPGPQSTQETQYF

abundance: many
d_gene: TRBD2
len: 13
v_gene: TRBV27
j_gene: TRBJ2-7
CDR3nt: TGTGCCAGCAGTACGGGACTAAGCTACGAGCAGTACTTC
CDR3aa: CASSTGLSYEQYF

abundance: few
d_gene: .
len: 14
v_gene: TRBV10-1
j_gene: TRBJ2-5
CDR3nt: TGCGCCAGCAGTGAGTGGAGGTCGCAAGAGACCCAGTACTTC
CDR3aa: CASSEWRSQETQYF

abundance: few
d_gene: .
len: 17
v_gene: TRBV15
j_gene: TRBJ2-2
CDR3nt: TGTGCCACCAGCATTCCCCAAGGGGGGCAGTGGACCGGGGAGCTGTTTTTT
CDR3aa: CATSIPQGGQWTGELFF

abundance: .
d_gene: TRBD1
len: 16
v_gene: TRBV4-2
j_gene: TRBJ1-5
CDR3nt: TGTGCCAGCAGCCAAGATTGGACAGGGGGTTGGCAGCCCCAGCATTTT
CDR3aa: CASSQDWTGGWQPQHF

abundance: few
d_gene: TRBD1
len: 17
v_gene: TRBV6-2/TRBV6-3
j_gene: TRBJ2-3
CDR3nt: TGTGCCAGCAGCCGTCCCGGGACAGGGCGGGGCACAGATACGCAGTATTTT
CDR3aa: CASSRPGTGRGTDTQYF

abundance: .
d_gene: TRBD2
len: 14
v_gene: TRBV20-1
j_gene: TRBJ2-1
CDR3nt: TGCAGTGCTAGAGGGACTAGTGCGTCTAATGAGCAGTTCTTC
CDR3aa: CSARGTSASNEQFF

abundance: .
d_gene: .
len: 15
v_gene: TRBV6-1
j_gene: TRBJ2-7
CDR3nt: TGTGCCAGCAGTGCCAAGCAACAGGTGAACTACGAGCAGTACTTC
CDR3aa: CASSAKQQVNYEQYF

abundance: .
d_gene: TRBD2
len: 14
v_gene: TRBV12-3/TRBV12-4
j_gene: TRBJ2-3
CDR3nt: TGTGCCAGCAACGCGGGGGGGCCGGTTACAACGCAGTATTTT
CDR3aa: CASNAGGPVTTQYF

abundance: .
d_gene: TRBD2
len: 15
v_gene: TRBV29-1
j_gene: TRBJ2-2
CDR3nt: TGCAGCGTTGAGAGCGGGGCGGGAGCCATCGGGGAGCTGTTTTTT
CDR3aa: CSVESGAGAIGELFF

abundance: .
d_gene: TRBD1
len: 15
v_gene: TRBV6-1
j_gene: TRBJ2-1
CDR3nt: TGTGTCAGCACCACCCCGGGACAGGGTCGCAATGAGCAGTTCTTC
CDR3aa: CVSTTPGQGRNEQFF

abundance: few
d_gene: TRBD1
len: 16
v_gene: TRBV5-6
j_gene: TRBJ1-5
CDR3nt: TGTGCCAGCAGCAGTGGCGGAGGGACAGGGGTTCAGCCCCAGCATTTT
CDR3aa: CASSSGGGTGVQPQHF

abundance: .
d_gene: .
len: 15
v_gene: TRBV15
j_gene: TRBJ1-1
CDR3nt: TGTGCCACCAGCTCCCATGGCAGGGCGAACACTGAAGCTTTCTTT
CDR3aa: CATSSHGRANTEAFF

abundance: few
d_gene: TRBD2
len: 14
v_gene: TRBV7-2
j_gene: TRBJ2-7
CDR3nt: TGTGCCAGCAGCGAAACTAGCGGGAGATTCGAGCAGTACTTC
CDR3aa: CASSETSGRFEQYF

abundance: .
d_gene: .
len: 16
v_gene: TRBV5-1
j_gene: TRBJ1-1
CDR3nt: TGCGCCAGCAGCTTGAGTCAGGGACAAGTTGACACTGAAGCTTTCTTT
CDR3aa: CASSLSQGQVDTEAFF

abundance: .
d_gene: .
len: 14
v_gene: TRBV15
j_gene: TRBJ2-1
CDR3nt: TGTGCCACCAGCAGAGATCGGGGCATTCATGAGCAGTTCTTC
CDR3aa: CATSRDRGIHEQFF

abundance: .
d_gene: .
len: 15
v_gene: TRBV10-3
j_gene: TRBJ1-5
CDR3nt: TGTGCCATCAGTGAATCGTTAGCGAGCAATCAGCCCCAGCATTTT
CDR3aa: CAISESLASNQPQHF

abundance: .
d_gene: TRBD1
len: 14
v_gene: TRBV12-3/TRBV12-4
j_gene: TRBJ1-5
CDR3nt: TGTGCCAGCAGTACGCAGGGGGCTAGGCAGCCCCAGCATTTT
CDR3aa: CASSTQGARQPQHF

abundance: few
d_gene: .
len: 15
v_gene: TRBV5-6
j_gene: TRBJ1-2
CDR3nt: TGTGCCAGCAGCCCCTTGTCAGGAGGCAACTATGGCTACACCTTC
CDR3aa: CASSPLSGGNYGYTF

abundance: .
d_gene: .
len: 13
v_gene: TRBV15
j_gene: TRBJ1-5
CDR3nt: TGTGCCACCAGTACAGGAATCAATCAGCCCCAGCATTTT
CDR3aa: CATSTGINQPQHF

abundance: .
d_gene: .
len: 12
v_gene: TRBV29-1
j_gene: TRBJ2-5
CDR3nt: TGCAGCGTCGGGACTGCACAAGAGACCCAGTACTTC
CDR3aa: CSVGTAQETQYF

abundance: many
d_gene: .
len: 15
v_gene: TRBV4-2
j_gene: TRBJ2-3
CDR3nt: TGTGCCAGCAGCCAAGATCGGGGAGGCACAGATACGCAGTATTTT
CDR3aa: CASSQDRGGTDTQYF

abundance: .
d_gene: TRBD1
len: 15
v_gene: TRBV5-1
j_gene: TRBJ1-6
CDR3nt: TGCGCCAGCAGCGAAGCCGGGACAGGGGGTTCACCCCTCCACTTT
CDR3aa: CASSEAGTGGSPLHF

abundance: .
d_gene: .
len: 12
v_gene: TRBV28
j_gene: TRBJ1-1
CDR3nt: TGTGCCAGCAGTTCTTGGGGTAATGAAGCTTTCTTT
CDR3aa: CASSSWGNEAFF

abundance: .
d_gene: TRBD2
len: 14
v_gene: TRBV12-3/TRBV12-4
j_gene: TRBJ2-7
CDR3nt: TGTGCCAGCAGCCCCACTAGCGGGGGCTCGGAGCAGTACTTC
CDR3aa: CASSPTSGGSEQYF

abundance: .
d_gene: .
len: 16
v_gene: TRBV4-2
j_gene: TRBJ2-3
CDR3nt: TGTGCCAGCAGCCCCTCACGGGCACTGGGCACAGATACGCAGTATTTT
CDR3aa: CASSPSRALGTDTQYF

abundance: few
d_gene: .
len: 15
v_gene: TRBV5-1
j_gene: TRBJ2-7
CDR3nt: TGCGCCAGCAGCTTGGACACAGGTGGAAGTTACGAGCAGTACTTC
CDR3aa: CASSLDTGGSYEQYF